This TCR beta chain appears in the sequencing data of a study of control samples from healthy donors and cancer patients. The CDR3 totals 14 residues. Germline lookup yields CDR1 SGHVS and CDR2 FQNEAQ. Trimming removed 1 base from V and 4 bases from J, with 10 bases in between. Sequencing used immunoSEQ multiplex PCR; TCRdb keeps in-frame clones, though not all of them. The sample lists tens of thousands of clones, more than 85% seen once, with more than 3% in the top ten. J is TRBJ1-2 and V is TRBV7-8, with D unresolved. The receptor comes from a woman between 45 and 65 years old in good health. The material sequenced was blood. As DNA, the CDR3 is TGTGCCAGCAGCTTAGGGGCGCGGGGCTATGGCTACACCTTC. Encoded protein: CASSLGARGYGYTF.